Presented here are 16 T cell receptor beta chains from one specimen sequenced in a study of T cell responses to AZD1222 COVID-19 vaccine. Produced via immunoSEQ multiplex PCR; TCRdb's table is partial and in-frame only. The sample records 85,000 to 100,000 clones, less than 90% being singletons. The input for sequencing was peripheral blood, taken on day 0 of AZD1222 vaccination. These receptors were taken from an adult in good health.

The rearrangement joins TRBV6-5 to TRBJ1-3, with D uncertain. V lost 6 bases, J lost 4 bases, and 10 bases lay in between. Germline V lookup: CDR1 MNHEY, CDR2 SVGAGI. The CDR3 totals 13 residues. The CDR3 region has the DNA TGTGCCAGCAGCCTCCCGGGGGGAAACACCATATATTTT. Translating gives CASSLPGGNTIYF.

The chain carries TRBV30 and TRBJ2-7; tentatively, D is TRBD1 (6 bases). The CDR3 contains 15 residues. Germline V gives CDR1 GTSNPN, CDR2 SVGIG (reference sequence). V lost 1 base, J lost 2 bases, and 15 bases lay in between. CDR3 residues: CAWSAFDRTAYEQYF. DNA of the CDR3: TGTGCCTGGAGTGCCTTCGACAGGACCGCCTACGAGCAGTACTTC.

The J gene is TRBJ2-7, the V gene TRBV28, with unresolved D. This CDR3 has 12 residues. Germline V gene sequence: CDR1 MDHEN, CDR2 SYDVKM. V was pared by 8 bases and J by 5 bases, with 13 bases between. CDR3 loop: CASGSRRDEQYF. The CDR3 DNA reads TGTGCCAGCGGAAGCAGGCGAGACGAGCAGTACTTC.

This sequence joins TRBV10-3 and TRBJ1-6, with a tentative D call TRBD1 (6 bases). The CDR3 loop spans 17 amino acids. Germline V gene sequence: CDR1 ENHRY, CDR2 SYGVKD. Trimming left V 5 bases short and J 0 bases short, with 14 bases between. The CDR3 nucleotides read TGTGCCATCAGTCCTGCAGGGGAATCCTCCTATAATTCACCCCTCCACTTT. This codes for CAISPAGESSYNSPLHF.

This chain joins TRBV19 and TRBJ2-3; 15 nucleotides line up with TRBD2. J lost 1 base, V lost 4 bases, and 9 bases had no gene match. CDR1 and CDR2 from the germline V gene are LNHDA and SQIVND (reference sequence). The CDR3 covers 19 residues. In DNA, the CDR3 is TGTGCCAGTAGTAAACCCGGGACTAGCGGGGGGCCACGCACAGATACGCAGTATTTT. As protein: CASSKPGTSGGPRTDTQYF.

The V and J genes are TRBV5-8 and TRBJ2-2; the match to TRBD1 covers 9 bases. Per the germline V gene, CDR1 is SGHTS and CDR2 is YDEGEE. Trimming took 3 bases from V and 3 from J; bases not matched to a gene: 12. The CDR3 spans 18 residues. CDR3 sequence reads: CASSSAPGTGRYTGELFF. The CDR3 region has the DNA TGTGCCAGCAGCTCGGCCCCGGGGACAGGGCGATACACCGGGGAGCTGTTTTTT.

The rearrangement uses TRBV29-1 and TRBJ1-2; 8 positions match TRBD1. There are 12 residues in the CDR3. Trimming took 7 bases from V and 7 from J; bases not matched to a gene: 8. Germline loops: CDR1 SQVTM, CDR2 ANQGSEA. CDR3 loop: CSAGQVGGGYTF. Here the CDR3 DNA reads TGCAGCGCGGGACAGGTGGGAGGTGGCTACACCTTC.

The CDR3 DNA sequence: TGCGCCAGCAGCCCGGGGGAAAAACTGTTTTTT. The encoded protein is CASSPGEKLFF. The V and J genes are TRBV4-1 and TRBJ1-4; D ambiguous. The CDR3 extends over 11 amino acids. Trimming removed 4 bases at V and 8 bases at J, with 5 bases between. The germline gives CDR1 MGHRA, CDR2 YSYEKL.

The chain employs TRBV18 and TRBJ1-2, with 11 bases lining up with TRBD1. The CDR3 is 16 residues long. The germline V gene has CDR1 KGHSH and CDR2 LQKENI. The junction had 8 bases not matched to a gene; V was cut back by 1 base and J by 7 bases. CDR3 loop: CASSPLPGTGGIGYTF. Here the CDR3 DNA reads TGTGCCAGCTCACCACTCCCCGGGACAGGGGGTATTGGCTACACCTTC.

The J gene is TRBJ1-1, the V gene TRBV5-6, with D tentatively TRBD1 (5 bases). This CDR3 spans 14 amino acids. V was trimmed by 4 bases and J by 2 bases, leaving 12 bases between them. Germline-derived CDR1 and CDR2 are SGHDT and YYEEEE. CDR3 nucleotides: TGTGCCAGCAGCCCGGGGGGTTTCAACACTGAAGCTTTCTTT. Amino acid sequence: CASSPGGFNTEAFF. The complete variable domain, with remaining parts taken from reference TRBV5-6 and TRBJ1-1, reads DAGVTQSPTHLIKTRGQQVTLRCSPKSGHDTVSWYQQALGQGPQFIFQYYEEEERQRGNFPDRFSGHQFPNYSSELNVNALLLGDSALYLCASSPGGFNTEAFFGQGTRLTVV.

The chain links TRBV3-1 (or the pseudogene TRBV3-2) to TRBJ1-6, with D hard to call. CDR3 length: 14 residues. Germline CDR1 and CDR2: LGHDT and YNNKEL (reference sequence). V was pared by 2 bases and J by 12 bases, with 14 bases between. The CDR3 DNA reads as TGTGCCAGCAGCCAAACCCCCCAAATTGGACCCCTCCACTTT. It translates to CASSQTPQIGPLHF.

The genes are TRBV3-1 (or the pseudogene TRBV3-2) and TRBJ2-5, with 10 bases matching TRBD2. The CDR3 is 18 residues long. The V segment lost 0 bases and the J segment 1 base; nucleotides outside the gene matches: 8. CDR1 and CDR2 from the germline V gene are LGHDT and YNNKEL (reference sequence). In DNA form, the CDR3 reads TGTGCCAGCAGCCAAGATTTACTAGCGGGGACGACCCAAGAGACCCAGTACTTC. Its translation: CASSQDLLAGTTQETQYF.

V is TRBV30 and J is TRBJ1-2; 7 bases are shared with TRBD1. Germline V gene data show CDR1 as GTSNPN and CDR2 as SVGIG (reference sequence). This CDR3 contains 14 residues. Trimming at V came to 1 base and at J to 4 bases, leaving 6 bases not matched to a gene. In DNA, the CDR3 is TGTGCCTGGAGTGGGCAGGGGGTCGGCTATGGCTACACCTTC. This gives the protein CAWSGQGVGYGYTF.

This CDR3 reads CSVIAGEYGYTF. CDR3 bases: TGCAGCGTTATTGCAGGGGAGTATGGCTACACCTTC. This chain joins TRBV29-1 and TRBJ1-2; D is perhaps TRBD1 (6 bases). CDR1 and CDR2 from the germline V gene are SQVTM and ANQGSEA. The CDR3 totals 12 residues. V shed 5 bases and J shed 5 bases, with 12 bases lying between them. Looking up the rest from reference TRBV29-1 and TRBJ1-2 gives the full variable domain: SAVISQKPSRDICQRGTSLTIQCQVDSQVTMMFWYRQQPGQSLTLIATANQGSEATYESGFVIDKFPISRPNLTFSTLTVSNMSPEDSSIYLCSVIAGEYGYTFGSGTRLTVV.

The chain has TRBV11-2 and TRBJ1-5; 7 bases agree with TRBD1. This CDR3 region has 15 residues. V was pared by 1 base and J by 5 bases, with 5 bases of the junction left unmatched. From germline, CDR1 is SGHAT and CDR2 FQNNGV. The DNA of the CDR3 is TGTGCCAGCAGCTTAGGCGGGACAGTCCATCAGCCCCAGCATTTT. As protein: CASSLGGTVHQPQHF.

CDR3 in amino acids: CATLQGMNTEAFF. DNA of the CDR3: TGTGCCACCTTACAGGGTATGAACACTGAAGCTTTCTTT. V usage is TRBV2 and J usage is TRBJ1-1; D is perhaps TRBD1 (6 bases). Germline-derived CDR1 and CDR2 are SNHLY and FYNNEI. This CDR3 has 13 amino acids. V lost 10 bases, J lost 0 bases, and 12 bases lay in between.